One TCR beta chain is described in this entry. The sample comes from a study of blood T cell repertoires in COVID-19. Study-level information: Collection of acute and convalescent COVID-19 samples took place in the United States, Italy and Spain.

Sequenced by immunoSEQ multiplex PCR; TCRdb stores in-frame clones only, minus some. The sample has about 180,000 clones; more than 75% are singletons. CDR3 length equals 13 residues. Trimming took 5 bases from V and 3 from J, leaving 11 bases between them. Looked up from germline, CDR1 is SEHNR and CDR2 is FQNEAQ (reference sequence). This receptor was identified in a man aged 40-50 years with active or convalescent COVID-19. The sequencing input was peripheral blood. This rearrangement joins TRBV7-9 to TRBJ2-7; D might be TRBD2 (6 bases). The CDR3 here is CASSPGGGYEQYF. The CDR3 DNA reads TGTGCCAGCAGCCCTGGGGGAGGCTACGAGCAGTACTTC.